Each of the 27 T cell receptor beta chains below was sequenced from the same sample in a study of cytomegalovirus exposure and HLA in healthy donors. The PCR employed 60 Vbeta primers together with 13 Jbeta primers. Profiled with immunoSEQ multiplex PCR; TCRdb holds only in-frame clones, not every one. The repertoire holds roughly 100,000 clones, with 76% as singletons. The specimen sequenced was PBMCs. Source of these receptors: a woman younger than 30 in good health and CMV-seropositive.

J is TRBJ1-3 and V is TRBV30, with 9 bases fitting TRBD1. This CDR3 is 14 amino acids long. Germline V gene lookup returns CDR1 GTSNPN and CDR2 SVGIG (reference sequence). The V segment lost 2 bases and the J segment 2 bases; nucleotides outside the gene matches: 1. The CDR3 is CAWSRDRAGNTIYF. The DNA of the CDR3 is TGTGCCTGGAGTAGGGACAGGGCTGGAAACACCATATATTTT.

This clone was observed a handful of times. This sequence joins TRBV2 and TRBJ2-7; TRBD2 matches 13 bases. The V and J ends lost 6 bases and 2 bases, in that order; junction bases with no gene match: 1. Germline V gene sequence: CDR1 SNHLY, CDR2 FYNNEI. CDR3 length equals 14 residues. Here the CDR3 DNA reads TGTGCCAGCAGAGGACTAGCGGGGGCCTACGAGCAGTACTTC. Residues: CASRGLAGAYEQYF.

This clone was observed a handful of times. The chain is built from TRBV5-1 and TRBJ2-7; 7 bases are a match to TRBD2. Germline CDR1 and CDR2: SGHRS and YFSETQ. Trimming took 2 bases from V and 5 from J; bases not matched to a gene: 13. This CDR3 comprises 16 residues. CDR3 loop: CASSFPGTTLLHEQYF. The DNA for the CDR3 is TGCGCCAGCAGCTTCCCCGGGACTACACTCCTACACGAGCAGTACTTC.

This clone was counted only a few times. This rearrangement joins TRBV6-5 to TRBJ2-7; 7 positions match TRBD1. In germline, CDR1 is MNHEY, CDR2 SVGAGI. CDR3 length: 15 residues. After removal of 7 bases from V and 5 bases from J, the junction contained 14 bases not matched to a gene. CDR3 bases: TGTGCCAGCAAGAGGGTGACAGGGAATATGAACGAGCAGTACTTC. Protein: CASKRVTGNMNEQYF.

This clone was observed a handful of times. The chain combines TRBV25-1 with TRBJ1-5, with 8 bases aligning to TRBD1. Unmatched junction bases numbered 15, after V lost 2 bases and J lost 6 bases. The CDR3 is made up of 18 amino acids. Germline V gene data show CDR1 as MGHDK and CDR2 as SYGVNS. This chain's CDR3 is CASSEHWTGKVLSQPQHF. In DNA form, the CDR3 reads TGTGCCAGCAGTGAACATTGGACAGGGAAGGTCCTAAGTCAGCCCCAGCATTTT.

The chain couples TRBV4-2 to TRBJ2-1, with 10 bases that match TRBD2. CDR3 length equals 15 residues. The germline CDR1 and CDR2 sequences are LGHNA and YNFKEQ. J gave up 9 bases and V 0 bases, and 5 bases lay outside the gene matches. The chain's CDR3 is CASSQEEREGGEQFF. The CDR3 bases are TGTGCCAGCAGCCAAGAGGAGCGGGAGGGAGGTGAGCAGTTCTTC.

This clone was detected only a few times. The chain employs TRBV2 and TRBJ2-2; D not certain. V lost 6 bases and J 1 base, leaving 12 bases between the germline ends. The CDR3 is made up of 15 amino acids. The germline gives CDR1 SNHLY, CDR2 FYNNEI. The CDR3 DNA sequence: TGTGCCAGCAGGTCGACAAGGTTGAACACCGGGGAGCTGTTTTTT. It encodes CASRSTRLNTGELFF.

The genes are TRBV7-3 and TRBJ2-1; 8 bases map to TRBD2. Trimming cost V 3 bases and J 4 bases; bases outside gene matches: 5. This CDR3 has 15 amino acids. CDR1 and CDR2 (germline): SGHTA, FQGTGA. The CDR3 loop is CASSFGVAGYNEQFF. CDR3 DNA: TGTGCCAGCAGCTTCGGGGTAGCGGGGTACAATGAGCAGTTCTTC.

The V call is TRBV27, the J call TRBJ1-3; D call uncertain. The CDR3 spans 14 residues. The V end lost 7 bases, the J end lost 11 bases, and 21 bases lay between the germline ends. In germline, CDR1 is MNHEY, CDR2 SMNVEV (reference sequence). CDR3 residues: CASTARGHSAPIYF. Written as DNA, the CDR3 is TGTGCCAGCACCGCGCGGGGTCACTCAGCGCCCATATATTTT.

V and J are TRBV7-6 and TRBJ2-7; 8 nucleotides match TRBD2. V gave up 5 bases and J gave up 0 bases; unmatched junction bases: 9. The CDR3 consists of 16 residues. CDR1 is SGHVS and CDR2 is FNYEAQ in the germline V gene. The CDR3 DNA follows: TGTGCCAGCAGCAAATCGACTAGCGTAAGCTCCTACGAGCAGTACTTC. As protein: CASSKSTSVSSYEQYF.

V is TRBV7-3 and J is TRBJ1-2, with 9 bases that match TRBD1. J was trimmed by 9 bases and V by 5 bases; bases with no gene match: 7. The CDR3 contains 13 residues. The germline CDR1 and CDR2 sequences are SGHTA and FQGTGA. CDR3 DNA: TGTGCCAGCAGCCCCGGGACAGGGTTGAGCTACACCTTC. Translated, it gives CASSPGTGLSYTF.

This chain uses TRBV5-4 with TRBJ1-1; a possible D gene is TRBD1 (5 bases). Germline V gives CDR1 SGHNT, CDR2 YYREEE (reference sequence). CDR3 length: 14 residues. The V end was cut by 0 bases, the J end by 8 bases, with 14 bases between. CDR3 nucleotide sequence: TGTGCCAGCAGCTTGGCCACAAGGGGTCGAGAAGCTTTCTTT. It yields the protein CASSLATRGREAFF.

The chain combines TRBV7-9 with TRBJ2-1; weak D call: TRBD2 (6 bases). From germline, CDR1 is SEHNR and CDR2 FQNEAQ (reference sequence). The CDR3 spans 15 residues. Trimming stripped 5 bases from V and 6 bases from J, with 17 bases between. The CDR3 DNA reads as TGTGCCAGCAGCGCCCGGCGAAGCGGGCCCAATGAGCAGTTCTTC. Translated, it gives CASSARRSGPNEQFF.

The chain links TRBV10-2 to TRBJ2-7, with 8 bases identical to TRBD1. Germline V gene lookup returns CDR1 WSHSY and CDR2 SAAADI. The CDR3 sequence is 13 residues long. J lost 3 bases, V lost 4 bases, and 2 bases had no gene match. The CDR3 loop is CASSAGQVYEQYF. The CDR3 DNA reads TGCGCCAGCAGTGCGGGACAGGTCTACGAGCAGTACTTC.

V is TRBV15 and J is TRBJ1-4; 8 nucleotides align to TRBD1. The junction had 14 bases not matched to a gene; V was cut back by 2 bases and J by 6 bases. CDR3 size: 18 residues. Germline values: CDR1 LNHNV, CDR2 YYDKDF (reference sequence). The CDR3 DNA sequence: TGTGCCACCAGCAGATACGGACAGGGAAGGAGGCAGTATGAAAAACTGTTTTTT. Amino acid sequence: CATSRYGQGRRQYEKLFF.

The chain links TRBV6-1 to TRBJ2-3; the D gene is possibly TRBD1 (6 bases). The CDR3 spans 15 residues. The germline CDR1 and CDR2 sequences are MNHNS and SASEGT. Trimming took 2 bases from V and 3 from J, leaving 12 bases between them. The CDR3 DNA follows: TGTGCCAGCAGTGAACCAGGACAGACTACAGATACGCAGTATTTT. Translating gives CASSEPGQTTDTQYF.

This chain connects TRBV6-5 to TRBJ1-3; D is uncertain. From germline, CDR1 is MNHEY and CDR2 SVGAGI. V was trimmed by 0 bases and J by 2 bases, leaving 8 bases between them. This CDR3 region has 15 residues. This CDR3 is CASSYSEGTGNTIYF. CDR3 DNA: TGTGCCAGCAGTTACTCCGAGGGTACTGGAAACACCATATATTTT.

The chain recombines TRBV27 with TRBJ1-1; 10 bases are a match to TRBD1. V lost 6 bases and J lost 0; bases outside the gene matches: 7. The germline V gene encodes CDR1 MNHEY and CDR2 SMNVEV (reference sequence). This CDR3 contains 16 residues. CDR3 protein: CASSPDRGPMNTEAFF. CDR3 bases: TGTGCCAGCAGCCCTGACAGGGGGCCCATGAACACTGAAGCTTTCTTT.

This rearrangement joins TRBV20-1 to TRBJ2-7, with D possibly being TRBD2 (5 bases). This CDR3 spans 10 amino acids. Trimming took off 4 bases at V and 7 bases at J, with 8 bases between the two ends. Germline loops: CDR1 DFQATT, CDR2 SNEGSKA (reference sequence). DNA of the CDR3: TGCAGTGCTACCCGGAGGGAGCAGTACTTC. Its protein product is CSATRREQYF.

The chain couples TRBV27 to TRBJ1-1; D is undetermined. Germline assignment: CDR1 MNHEY and CDR2 SMNVEV (reference sequence). V was shortened by 3 bases and J by 1 base, with 9 bases between the two germline ends. The CDR3 consists of 14 residues. The CDR3: CASSLAGGNTEAFF. CDR3 DNA sequence: TGTGCCAGCAGTTTGGCCGGCGGGAACACTGAAGCTTTCTTT.

This clone was detected only a few times. The rearrangement links TRBV7-9 to TRBJ2-5; a possible D gene is TRBD1 (6 bases). This CDR3 is 13 amino acids long. The V end lost 6 bases, the J end lost 5 bases, and 13 bases lay between the germline ends. Per the germline V gene, CDR1 is SEHNR and CDR2 is FQNEAQ (reference sequence). The CDR3 DNA sequence: TGTGCCAGCAGACTAGGACAGTGGGAGACCCAGTACTTC. Translation gives CASRLGQWETQYF.

The V call is TRBV5-1, the J call TRBJ1-1; 9 nucleotides line up with TRBD1. The V gene's germline CDR1 is SGHRS and CDR2 YFSETQ. CDR3 length equals 16 residues. The V segment lost 0 bases and the J segment 0 bases; nucleotides outside the gene matches: 3. CDR3 DNA: TGCGCCAGCAGCTTGGACAGGGGGCAGATGAACACTGAAGCTTTCTTT. Its translation is CASSLDRGQMNTEAFF.

This clone was observed once. The chain couples TRBV7-9 to TRBJ2-7; 7 bases match TRBD2. Germline CDR1 and CDR2: SEHNR and FQNEAQ (reference sequence). V lost 7 bases, J lost 3 bases, and 12 bases stayed unmatched. The CDR3 length is 15 residues. CDR3 sequence (DNA): TGTGCCAGCACCGCTAGTGCGGGAGAAGGCTACGAGCAGTACTTC. Translating it yields CASTASAGEGYEQYF.

CDR3 sequence reads: CASLDPTVSSGANVLTF. The DNA of the CDR3 is TGCGCCAGCCTTGACCCGACAGTCAGCTCTGGGGCCAACGTCCTGACTTTC. The gene calls are TRBV10-2 and TRBJ2-6; weak D call: TRBD1 (5 bases). V lost 8 bases, J lost 0 bases, and 17 bases lay in between. The CDR3 loop spans 17 amino acids. Germline assignment: CDR1 WSHSY and CDR2 SAAADI.

The rearrangement uses TRBV6-5 and TRBJ1-2; D is perhaps TRBD1 (5 bases). V shed 5 bases and J shed 5 bases, with 9 bases lying between them. The CDR3 totals 12 residues. Germline assignment: CDR1 MNHEY and CDR2 SVGAGI. CDR3 sequence reads: CASSHGGYGYTF. DNA of the CDR3: TGTGCCAGCAGTCACGGGGGATATGGCTACACCTTC.

This clone has just a few counts. This chain links TRBV5-5 with TRBJ2-1; 10 bases fit TRBD2. The CDR3 extends over 16 amino acids. With 4 bases clipped from V and 8 bases from J, the junction kept 12 bases outside the gene matches. Germline lookup yields CDR1 SGHKS and CDR2 YYEKEE (reference sequence). CDR3 in amino acids: CASSARTSGGGDEQFF. The CDR3 region has the DNA TGTGCCAGCAGCGCCAGGACTAGCGGAGGAGGGGATGAGCAGTTCTTC.

As DNA, the CDR3 is TGTGCCAGCAGCGTAGCGTCAGGGGGAGCAACTAATGAAAAACTGTTTTTT. This sequence encodes CASSVASGGATNEKLFF. V usage is TRBV9 and J usage is TRBJ1-4; TRBD1 matches at 7 bases. With 0 bases clipped from V and 0 bases from J, the junction kept 5 bases outside the gene matches. This CDR3 region has 17 residues. Germline V gene lookup returns CDR1 SGDLS and CDR2 YYNGEE.